Presented here are 25 T cell receptor beta chains from one specimen sequenced in a study of blood T cells in healthy people across ages. Primed by a sample-barcoded 5' primer and a J-beta primer mix, a second PCR proceeded for 7 to 11 cycles. TCRdb used MiXCR to reprocess the 5' RACE reads, holding one entry per CDR3 protein. The table shows about 1.8 million distinct CDR3 sequences, with around half occurring only once. Sample: blood. These receptors all stem from a woman between 35 and 50 years old in good health.

This clonotype was seen a few times. The J gene is TRBJ2-5, the V gene TRBV7-2, with D perhaps matching TRBD1 (6 bases). Trimming stripped 1 base from V and 3 bases from J, with 12 bases between. This CDR3 spans 15 amino acids. From germline, CDR1 is SGHTA and CDR2 FQGNSA. CDR3 residues: CASSLDRVFKETQYF. The CDR3, as DNA: TGTGCCAGCAGCTTAGACAGGGTCTTTAAAGAGACCCAGTACTTC. Combining the CDR3 with reference TRBV7-2 and TRBJ2-5 gives the whole variable domain GAGVSQSPSNKVTEKGKDVELRCDPISGHTALYWYRQSLGQGLEFLIYFQGNSAPDKSGLPSDRFSAERTGGSVSTLTIQRTQQEDSAVYLCASSLDRVFKETQYFGPGTRLLVL.

The chain has TRBV25-1 and TRBJ1-6; 8 bases agree with TRBD1. With 1 base clipped from V and 13 bases from J, the junction kept 12 bases outside the gene matches. This CDR3 has 16 residues. The germline gives CDR1 MGHDK, CDR2 SYGVNS. CDR3 in amino acids: CASSEWARTGPHPLHF. The CDR3 DNA reads as TGTGCCAGCAGTGAATGGGCGAGGACAGGGCCACATCCCCTCCACTTT.

This clonotype was observed a few times. The V and J genes are TRBV15 and TRBJ2-3; D could derive from TRBD1 or TRBD2 (6 bases each). Germline CDR1 and CDR2: LNHNV and YYDKDF (reference sequence). The V end was cut by 3 bases, the J end by 0 bases, with 19 bases between. This CDR3 region has 18 residues. For the CDR3, the DNA is TGTGCCACCAGCAGTGTCCCGAAGGGGGGCCATAGCACAGATACGCAGTATTTT. It translates to CATSSVPKGGHSTDTQYF.

This chain links TRBV15 with TRBJ1-6, with TRBD1 as a possible D gene (5 bases). Trimming stripped 8 bases from V and 8 bases from J, with 13 bases between. The CDR3 covers 13 residues. Germline lookup yields CDR1 LNHNV and CDR2 YYDKDF (reference sequence). The CDR3 is CATAGRGDSPLHF. CDR3 nucleotide sequence: TGTGCCACCGCTGGCCGAGGGGATTCACCCCTCCACTTT.

This clonotype is a singleton in its sample. This chain joins TRBV4-1 and TRBJ1-2, with D hard to call. With 0 bases removed from V and 4 bases from J, the gap between germline ends came to 18 bases. CDR1 is MGHRA and CDR2 is YSYEKL in the germline V gene. CDR3 length equals 17 residues. The CDR3 here is CASSQDNKVWGGYGYTF. DNA of the CDR3: TGCGCCAGCAGCCAAGATAATAAAGTGTGGGGTGGCTATGGCTACACCTTC.

J is TRBJ1-4 and V is TRBV4-2; 10 bases fit TRBD1. V dropped 2 bases and J dropped 8; count of bases not matched to a gene: 8. Germline V gives CDR1 LGHNA, CDR2 YNFKEQ. The CDR3 loop spans 16 amino acids. In nucleotides, the CDR3 is TGTGCCAGCAGCCAAACCGGACAGGGGGGACCGGAAAAACTGTTTTTT. It is translated as CASSQTGQGGPEKLFF.

This chain uses TRBV9 with TRBJ2-6; 11 nucleotides line up with TRBD2. With V trimmed by 0 bases and J by 4 bases, 18 bases remained unmatched. The CDR3 runs 22 residues. Germline loops: CDR1 SGDLS, CDR2 YYNGEE. The chain's CDR3 is CASSVGLVTSGTALAGANVLTF. The CDR3 coding sequence is TGTGCCAGCAGCGTAGGCCTGGTGACTAGCGGGACCGCCCTCGCCGGGGCCAACGTCCTGACTTTC.

The chain's CDR3 is CASISRDRDPYKGNQPQHF. The CDR3 nucleotides read TGTGCCAGCATTTCCCGGGACAGGGACCCTTATAAGGGCAATCAGCCCCAGCATTTT. The chain combines TRBV21-1 with TRBJ1-5; TRBD1 was called by the table and not checked on the DNA. TRBV21-1 corresponds to a pseudogene. This CDR3 has 19 residues.

This chain joins TRBV11-2 and TRBJ2-5; D ambiguous. V lost 1 base to trimming and J lost 4 bases, with 13 bases between them. The CDR3 has 15 amino acids. Germline-derived CDR1 and CDR2 are SGHAT and FQNNGV. The CDR3 nucleotides read TGTGCCAGCAGCTTAGTAAACACAGTCCGAGAGACCCAGTACTTC. Encoded protein: CASSLVNTVRETQYF.

The V call is TRBV20-1, the J call TRBJ2-7; D could derive from TRBD1 or TRBD2 (5 bases each). The CDR3 consists of 12 residues. Trimming pared 2 bases from V and 3 bases from J, leaving 8 bases between. Germline CDR1 is DFQATT and CDR2 is SNEGSKA (reference sequence). CDR3 nucleotides: TGCAGTGCTAGATTGGGGGACTACGAGCAGTACTTC. It codes for CSARLGDYEQYF.

The table lists this clonotype with a count of one. The rearrangement uses TRBV24-1 and TRBJ2-7; D possibly uses TRBD1 or TRBD2 (6 bases each). The J call may be mistaken, given a closer DNA end match to TRBJ2-5. There are 16 residues in the CDR3. Germline CDR1 reads KGHDR; CDR2 reads SFDVKD. The CDR3 sequence is CATSDYGGGGGETQYF. CDR3 sequence (DNA): TGTGCCACCAGTGATTACGGAGGCGGAGGGGGGGAGACCCAGTACTTC.

This clonotype has only a few counts. V usage is TRBV7-2 and J usage is TRBJ2-3; 15 nucleotides align to TRBD2. The length of the CDR3 is 20 residues. J gave up 0 bases and V 5 bases, and 12 bases lay outside the gene matches. CDR1 and CDR2 from the germline V gene are SGHTA and FQGNSA. The CDR3 bases are TGTGCCAGCAGCCTACGGACTAGCGGGGGGGCCGCCCTCAGCACAGATACGCAGTATTTT. Its translation: CASSLRTSGGAALSTDTQYF.

The chain employs TRBV7-2 and TRBJ2-1; no definite D call. The CDR3 is 11 amino acids. Germline values: CDR1 SGHTA, CDR2 FQGNSA. Deletions cut 5 bases from V and 8 bases from J, with 7 bases between. CDR3 region: CASSIAHEQFF. Written as DNA, the CDR3 is TGTGCCAGCAGCATTGCGCATGAGCAGTTCTTC.

The V gene is TRBV6-5, the J gene TRBJ2-3; D might be TRBD1 (6 bases). V lost 5 bases and J 3 bases, leaving 15 bases between the germline ends. The CDR3 has 15 residues. Germline V gives CDR1 MNHEY, CDR2 SVGAGI. CDR3 in amino acids: CASSPRQETTDTQYF. In DNA form, the CDR3 reads TGTGCCAGCAGTCCCCGACAGGAAACAACAGATACGCAGTATTTT.

This clonotype was seen more than once but under ten times. The V gene is TRBV5-1, the J gene TRBJ2-7; 9 bases are shared with TRBD1. The CDR3 totals 14 residues. Trimming at V came to 5 bases and at J to 3 bases, leaving 6 bases not matched to a gene. The germline CDR1 and CDR2 sequences are SGHRS and YFSETQ. The chain's CDR3 is CASRFDRGYYEQYF. The CDR3 DNA sequence: TGCGCCAGCAGGTTTGACAGGGGGTACTACGAGCAGTACTTC. The variable domain in full, completed from reference TRBV5-1 and TRBJ2-7, reads KAGVTQTPRYLIKTRGQQVTLSCSPISGHRSVSWYQQTPGQGLQFLFEYFSETQRNKGNFPGRFSGRQFSNSRSEMNVSTLELGDSALYLCASRFDRGYYEQYFGPGTRLTVT.

This clonotype came up a few times. The chain carries TRBV4-2 and TRBJ2-7, with D perhaps given as TRBD1 or TRBD2 (5 bases each). The CDR3 loop spans 15 amino acids. V was trimmed by 1 base and J by 2 bases, leaving 12 bases between them. From germline, CDR1 is LGHNA and CDR2 YNFKEQ. The CDR3 loop is CASSQGDRGTYEQYF. The CDR3 DNA reads TGTGCCAGCAGCCAAGGGGACCGGGGAACCTACGAGCAGTACTTC.

The chain couples TRBV25-1 to TRBJ1-2; 7 bases match TRBD1. V dropped 8 bases and J dropped 10; count of bases not matched to a gene: 13. Germline CDR1 is MGHDK and CDR2 is SYGVNS. The CDR3 has 13 amino acids. The CDR3 nucleotides read TGTGCCAGCCAACAGGGGAACTATGGAAACTACACCTTC. This encodes CASQQGNYGNYTF.

Ten or more counts support this clonotype. J is TRBJ1-2 and V is TRBV6-2 or TRBV6-3, with D unclear. Deletions cut 2 bases from V and 4 bases from J, with 5 bases between. Per germline, CDR1 MNHEY and CDR2 SVGEGT. The CDR3 totals 12 residues. In DNA form, the CDR3 reads TGTGCCAGCAGTTACGGCAGCTATGGCTACACCTTC. Protein sequence: CASSYGSYGYTF.

The gene calls are TRBV4-2 and TRBJ2-7, with TRBD2 as a possible D gene (5 bases). This CDR3 comprises 16 residues. From germline, CDR1 is LGHNA and CDR2 YNFKEQ. The V end was cut by 0 bases, the J end by 3 bases, with 15 bases between. CDR3 bases: TGTGCCAGCAGCCAAGAAACCGCTAGCAGGTTCTACGAGCAGTACTTC. Its translation is CASSQETASRFYEQYF.

The chain carries TRBV4-3 and TRBJ2-1, with D perhaps TRBD2 (5 bases). The V end was cut by 3 bases, the J end by 6 bases, with 9 bases between. This CDR3 has 13 residues. Germline V gives CDR1 LGHNA, CDR2 YSLEER. The CDR3 nucleotides are TGCGCCAGCAGCCAGAGGGTCTCCAATGAGCAGTTCTTC. Translating gives CASSQRVSNEQFF.

This chain uses TRBV5-1 with TRBJ2-5, with TRBD2 as a possible D gene (5 bases). Deletions cut 0 bases from V and 3 bases from J, with 12 bases between. The CDR3 is made up of 15 amino acids. The germline V gene encodes CDR1 SGHRS and CDR2 YFSETQ. CDR3 residues: CASSLGGRHEETQYF. DNA for the CDR3: TGCGCCAGCAGCTTGGGAGGGCGACACGAAGAGACCCAGTACTTC.

The V gene is TRBV6-2 or TRBV6-3, the J gene TRBJ2-1; TRBD1 matches at 8 bases. The CDR3 contains 14 residues. Germline V lookup: CDR1 MNHEY, CDR2 SVGEGT. V lost 6 bases to trimming and J lost 5 bases; unmatched junction nucleotides: 6. The CDR3 here is CASRWDRNDNEQFF. Written as DNA, the CDR3 is TGTGCCAGCAGGTGGGACAGGAACGACAATGAGCAGTTCTTC.

Only a few counts were recorded for this clonotype. This rearrangement joins TRBV29-1 to TRBJ2-1, with 7 positions matching TRBD2. The CDR3 is made up of 12 amino acids. The junction had 4 bases not matched to a gene; V was cut back by 3 bases and J by 8 bases. CDR1 and CDR2 from the germline V gene are SQVTM and ANQGSEA. In nucleotides, the CDR3 is TGCAGCGTTGATTCTGCGGGGGATGAGCAGTTCTTC. It encodes CSVDSAGDEQFF.

The rearrangement joins TRBV27 to TRBJ2-6; a weak D match, TRBD1 (6 bases). V shed 6 bases and J shed 3 bases, with 15 bases lying between them. This CDR3 comprises 16 residues. Germline assignment: CDR1 MNHEY and CDR2 SMNVEV (reference sequence). The CDR3 DNA is TGTGCCAGCAGGTCCAGGGGTCAAGGTGGGGCCAACGTCCTGACTTTC. It is translated as CASRSRGQGGANVLTF.

V usage is TRBV5-1 and J usage is TRBJ2-7; D gene unclear. The CDR3 consists of 12 residues. Germline assignment: CDR1 SGHRS and CDR2 YFSETQ. V was clipped by 5 bases and J by 2 bases, with 8 bases between them. This chain's CDR3 is CASRQTAYEQYF. The CDR3 DNA is TGCGCCAGCAGGCAGACCGCCTACGAGCAGTACTTC. Combining the CDR3 with reference TRBV5-1 and TRBJ2-7 gives the whole variable domain KAGVTQTPRYLIKTRGQQVTLSCSPISGHRSVSWYQQTPGQGLQFLFEYFSETQRNKGNFPGRFSGRQFSNSRSEMNVSTLELGDSALYLCASRQTAYEQYFGPGTRLTVT.